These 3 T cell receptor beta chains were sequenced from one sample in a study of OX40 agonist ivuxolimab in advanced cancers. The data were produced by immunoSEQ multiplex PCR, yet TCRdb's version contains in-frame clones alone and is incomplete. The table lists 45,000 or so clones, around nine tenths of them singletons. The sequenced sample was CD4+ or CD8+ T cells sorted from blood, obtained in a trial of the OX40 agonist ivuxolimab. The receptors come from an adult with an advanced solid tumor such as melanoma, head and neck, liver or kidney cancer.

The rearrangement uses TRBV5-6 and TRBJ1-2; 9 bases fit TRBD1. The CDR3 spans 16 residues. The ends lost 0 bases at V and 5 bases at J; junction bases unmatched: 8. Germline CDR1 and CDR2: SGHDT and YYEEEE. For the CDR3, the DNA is TGTGCCAGCAGCTTGGCCGGACAGGGGACGAGGTATGGCTACACCTTC. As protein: CASSLAGQGTRYGYTF.

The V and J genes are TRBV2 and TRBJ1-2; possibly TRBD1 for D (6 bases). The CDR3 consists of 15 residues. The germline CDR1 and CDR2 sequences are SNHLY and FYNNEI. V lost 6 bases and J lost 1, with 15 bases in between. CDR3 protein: CASSQGGGINYGYTF. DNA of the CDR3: TGTGCCAGCAGCCAAGGAGGGGGTATTAACTATGGCTACACCTTC. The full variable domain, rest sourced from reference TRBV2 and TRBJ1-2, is EPEVTQTPSHQVTQMGQEVILRCVPISNHLYFYWYRQILGQKVEFLVSFYNNEISEKSEIFDDQFSVERPDGSNFTLKIRSTKLEDSAMYFCASSQGGGINYGYTFGSGTRLTVV.

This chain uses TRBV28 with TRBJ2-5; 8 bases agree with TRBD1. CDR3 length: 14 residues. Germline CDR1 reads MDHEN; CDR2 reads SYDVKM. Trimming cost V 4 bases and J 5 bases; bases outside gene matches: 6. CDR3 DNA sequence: TGTGCCAGCAGTTCGGACAGGGAGTTGGAGACCCAGTACTTC. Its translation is CASSSDRELETQYF.